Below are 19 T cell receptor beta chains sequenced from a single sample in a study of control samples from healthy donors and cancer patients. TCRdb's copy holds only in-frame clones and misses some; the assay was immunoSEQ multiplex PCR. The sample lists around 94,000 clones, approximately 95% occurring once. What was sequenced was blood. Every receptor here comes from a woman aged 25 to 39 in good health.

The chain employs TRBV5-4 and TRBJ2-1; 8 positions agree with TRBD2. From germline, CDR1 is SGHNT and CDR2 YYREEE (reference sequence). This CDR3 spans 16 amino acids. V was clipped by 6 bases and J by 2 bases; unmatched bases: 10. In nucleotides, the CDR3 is TGTGCCAGCACCACGGGGGGGAAAATCACCTACAATGAGCAGTTCTTC. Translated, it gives CASTTGGKITYNEQFF.

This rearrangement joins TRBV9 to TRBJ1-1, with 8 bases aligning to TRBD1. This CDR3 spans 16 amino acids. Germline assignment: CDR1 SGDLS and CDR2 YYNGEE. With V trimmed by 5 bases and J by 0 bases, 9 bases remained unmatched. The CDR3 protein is CASSPGTGALNTEAFF. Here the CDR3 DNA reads TGTGCCAGCAGTCCCGGGACAGGCGCTTTGAACACTGAAGCTTTCTTT. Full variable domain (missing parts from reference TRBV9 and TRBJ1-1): DSGVTQTPKHLITATGQRVTLRCSPRSGDLSVYWYQQSLDQGLQFLIQYYNGEERAKGNILERFSAQQFPDLHSELNLSSLELGDSALYFCASSPGTGALNTEAFFGQGTRLTVV.

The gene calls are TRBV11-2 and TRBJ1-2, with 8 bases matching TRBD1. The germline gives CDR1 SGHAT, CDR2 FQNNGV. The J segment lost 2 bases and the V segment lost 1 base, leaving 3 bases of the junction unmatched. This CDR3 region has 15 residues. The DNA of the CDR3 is TGTGCCAGCAGCTTAGTACAGGGGGGGAACTATGGCTACACCTTC. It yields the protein CASSLVQGGNYGYTF.

The CDR3 DNA is TGTGCCTGGAGTGTTTCGAGCTACGAGCAGTACTTC. It codes for CAWSVSSYEQYF. The chain carries TRBV30 and TRBJ2-7; D remains ambiguous. V gave up 0 bases and J gave up 3 bases, with 6 bases separating them. In germline, CDR1 is GTSNPN, CDR2 SVGIG (reference sequence). CDR3 length: 12 amino acids.

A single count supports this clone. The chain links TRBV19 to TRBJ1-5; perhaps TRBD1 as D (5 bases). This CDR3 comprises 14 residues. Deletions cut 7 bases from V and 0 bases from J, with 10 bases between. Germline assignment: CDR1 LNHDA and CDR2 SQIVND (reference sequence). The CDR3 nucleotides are TGTGCCAGTAACCTGGGGCGTAGCAATCAGCCCCAGCATTTT. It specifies CASNLGRSNQPQHF.

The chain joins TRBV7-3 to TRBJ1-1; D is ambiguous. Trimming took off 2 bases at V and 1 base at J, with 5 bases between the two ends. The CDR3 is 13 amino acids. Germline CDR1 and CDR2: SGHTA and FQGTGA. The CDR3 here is CASSLSQNTEAFF. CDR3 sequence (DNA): TGTGCCAGCAGCTTATCTCAGAACACTGAAGCTTTCTTT.

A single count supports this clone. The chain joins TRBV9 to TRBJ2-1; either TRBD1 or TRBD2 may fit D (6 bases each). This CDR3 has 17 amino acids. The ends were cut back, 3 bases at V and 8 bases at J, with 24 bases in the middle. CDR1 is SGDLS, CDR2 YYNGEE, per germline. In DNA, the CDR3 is TGTGCCAGCAGCGCCGGAGGGGGACTCCACTTTGTAGATGAGCAGTTCTTC. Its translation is CASSAGGGLHFVDEQFF.

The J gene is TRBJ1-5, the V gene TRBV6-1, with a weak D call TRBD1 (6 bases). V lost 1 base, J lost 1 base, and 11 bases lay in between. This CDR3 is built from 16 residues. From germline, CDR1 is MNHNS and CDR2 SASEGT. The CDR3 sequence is CASSEVGAASNQPQHF. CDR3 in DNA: TGTGCCAGCAGTGAAGTGGGGGCTGCAAGCAATCAGCCCCAGCATTTT.

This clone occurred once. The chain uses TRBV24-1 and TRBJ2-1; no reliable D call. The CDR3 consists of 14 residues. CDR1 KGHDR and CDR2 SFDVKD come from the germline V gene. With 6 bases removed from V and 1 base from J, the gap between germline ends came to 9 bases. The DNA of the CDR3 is TGTGCCACCAGTAAGGCTGAGTCCTACAATGAGCAGTTCTTC. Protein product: CATSKAESYNEQFF.

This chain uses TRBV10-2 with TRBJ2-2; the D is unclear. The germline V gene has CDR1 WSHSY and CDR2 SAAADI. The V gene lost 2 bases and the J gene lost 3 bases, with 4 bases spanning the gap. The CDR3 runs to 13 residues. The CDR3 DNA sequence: TGCGCCAGCAGTGAGCGGGACACCGGGGAGCTGTTTTTT. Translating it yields CASSERDTGELFF.

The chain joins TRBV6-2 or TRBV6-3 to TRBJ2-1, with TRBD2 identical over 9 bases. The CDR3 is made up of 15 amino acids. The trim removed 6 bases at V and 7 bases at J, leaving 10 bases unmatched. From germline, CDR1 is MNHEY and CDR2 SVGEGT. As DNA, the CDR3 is TGTGCCAGCAGCCCCTCTAGCGGGACTCGGAATGAGCAGTTCTTC. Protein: CASSPSSGTRNEQFF.

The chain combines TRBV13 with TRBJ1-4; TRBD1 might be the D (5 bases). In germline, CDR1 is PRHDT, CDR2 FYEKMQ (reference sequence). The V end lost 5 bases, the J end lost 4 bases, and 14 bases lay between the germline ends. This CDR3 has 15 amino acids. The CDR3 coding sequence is TGTGCCAGCAGCCCCGGGACGGCTGTTAATGAAAAACTGTTTTTT. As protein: CASSPGTAVNEKLFF.

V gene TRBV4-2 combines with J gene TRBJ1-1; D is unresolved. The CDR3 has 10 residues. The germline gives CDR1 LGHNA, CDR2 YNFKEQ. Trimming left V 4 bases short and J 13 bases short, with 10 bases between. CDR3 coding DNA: TGTGCCAGCAGCCTCGACGAGGTTTTCTTT. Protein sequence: CASSLDEVFF.

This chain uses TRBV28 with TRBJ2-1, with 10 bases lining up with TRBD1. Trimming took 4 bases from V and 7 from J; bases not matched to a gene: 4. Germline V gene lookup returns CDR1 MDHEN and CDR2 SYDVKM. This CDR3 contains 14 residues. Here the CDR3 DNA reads TGTGCCAGCAGTTATCCGGGACAGGGGAATGAGCAGTTCTTC. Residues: CASSYPGQGNEQFF.

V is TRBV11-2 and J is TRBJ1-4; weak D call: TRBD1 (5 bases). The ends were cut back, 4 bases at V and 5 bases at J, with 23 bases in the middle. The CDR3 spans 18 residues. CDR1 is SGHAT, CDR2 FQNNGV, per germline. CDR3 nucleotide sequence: TGTGCCAGCAGCTACCGGGACCTCGGGGCGGGAGAGAATGAAAAACTGTTTTTT. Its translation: CASSYRDLGAGENEKLFF.

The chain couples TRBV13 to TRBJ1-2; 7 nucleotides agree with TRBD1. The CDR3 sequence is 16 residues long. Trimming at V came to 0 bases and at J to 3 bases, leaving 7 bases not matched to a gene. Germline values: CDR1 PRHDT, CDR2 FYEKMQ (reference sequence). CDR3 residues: CASSLGLQGRDYGYTF. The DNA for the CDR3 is TGTGCCAGCAGCTTAGGCCTACAGGGGCGCGACTATGGCTACACCTTC.

CDR3 nucleotides: TGTGCCAGTAGTATAAATACAGGGGACTACAATGAGCAGTTCTTC. Its translation is CASSINTGDYNEQFF. V usage is TRBV19 and J usage is TRBJ2-1; 7 bases are a match to TRBD1. This CDR3 is built from 15 residues. Germline loops: CDR1 LNHDA, CDR2 SQIVND (reference sequence). V dropped 2 bases and J dropped 3; count of bases not matched to a gene: 4.

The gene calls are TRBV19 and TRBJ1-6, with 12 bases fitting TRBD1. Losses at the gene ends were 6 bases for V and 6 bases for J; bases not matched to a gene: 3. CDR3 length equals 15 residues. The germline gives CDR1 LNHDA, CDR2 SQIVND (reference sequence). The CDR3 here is CASSGTGGGNSPLHF. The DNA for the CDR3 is TGTGCCAGTAGCGGGACAGGGGGCGGTAATTCACCCCTCCACTTT. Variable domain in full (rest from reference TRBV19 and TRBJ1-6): DGGITQSPKYLFRKEGQNVTLSCEQNLNHDAMYWYRQDPGQGLRLIYYSQIVNDFQKGDIAEGYSVSREKKESFPLTVTSAQKNPTAFYLCASSGTGGGNSPLHFGNGTRLTVT.

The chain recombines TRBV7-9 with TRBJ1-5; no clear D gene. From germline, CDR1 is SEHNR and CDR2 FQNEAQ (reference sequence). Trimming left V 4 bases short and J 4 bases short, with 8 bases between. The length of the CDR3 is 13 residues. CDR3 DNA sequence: TGTGCCAGCAGCTACCGGGAGAATCAGCCCCAGCATTTT. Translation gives CASSYRENQPQHF.